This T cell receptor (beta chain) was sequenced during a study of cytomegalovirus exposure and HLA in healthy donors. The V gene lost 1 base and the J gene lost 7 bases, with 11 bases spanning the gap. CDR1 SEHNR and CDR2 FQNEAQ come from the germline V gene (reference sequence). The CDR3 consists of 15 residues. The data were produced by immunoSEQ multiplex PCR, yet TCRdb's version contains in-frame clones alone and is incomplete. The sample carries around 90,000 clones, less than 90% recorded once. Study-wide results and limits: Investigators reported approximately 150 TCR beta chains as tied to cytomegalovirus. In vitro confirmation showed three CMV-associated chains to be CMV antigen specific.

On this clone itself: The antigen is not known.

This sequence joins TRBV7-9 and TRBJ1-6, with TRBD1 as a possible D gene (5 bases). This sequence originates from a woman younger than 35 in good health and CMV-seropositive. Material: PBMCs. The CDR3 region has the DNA TGTGCCAGCAGCTTAGTCGGGGGATGGAATTCACCCCTCCACTTT. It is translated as CASSLVGGWNSPLHF.